Below, 18 T cell receptor beta chains from the same sample are listed, as sequenced in a study of blood T cells in healthy people across ages. Using a J-beta primer mix together with a sample-barcoded 5' primer, a second PCR was run for roughly 6 to 11 cycles. From the 5' RACE reads, TCRdb called clonotypes with MiXCR, one entry per CDR3 protein. Of around 580,000 distinct CDR3 sequences in the sample, under 55% were seen once. Sequenced input: blood. The receptors derive from a man older than 75 in good health.

This clonotype was seen more than once but under ten times. The chain carries TRBV7-9 and TRBJ2-7; 9 nucleotides line up with TRBD2. The CDR3 extends over 15 amino acids. V trimming: 2 bases; J trimming: 4 bases; junction bases outside the gene matches: 6. Germline V lookup: CDR1 SEHNR, CDR2 FQNEAQ (reference sequence). CDR3 in amino acids: CASSLNAAGGYEQYF. DNA of the CDR3: TGTGCCAGCAGCTTAAATGCAGCGGGAGGTTACGAGCAGTACTTC. Full variable domain (rest looked up from reference TRBV7-9 and TRBJ2-7): DTGVSQNPRHKITKRGQNVTFRCDPISEHNRLYWYRQTLGQGPEFLTYFQNEAQLEKSRLLSDRFSAERPKGSFSTLEIQRTEQGDSAMYLCASSLNAAGGYEQYFGPGTRLTVT.

The chain links TRBV7-2 to TRBJ2-3, with TRBD2 matching 9 bases. CDR1 and CDR2 (germline): SGHTA, FQGNSA. The CDR3 is made up of 16 amino acids. The junction had 7 bases not matched to a gene; V was cut back by 5 bases and J by 1 base. The DNA for the CDR3 is TGTGCCAGCAGCAAGGGACTAGCCCTCGGCACAGATACGCAGTATTTT. Residues: CASSKGLALGTDTQYF.

Only a few counts were recorded for this clonotype. The CDR3 sequence: CASSVGGDLSYNEQFF. The CDR3 DNA sequence: TGTGCCAGCAGCGTAGGGGGGGACCTCTCCTACAATGAGCAGTTCTTC. The chain carries TRBV9 and TRBJ2-1; weak D call: TRBD2 (6 bases). The CDR3 has 16 amino acids. Germline V gives CDR1 SGDLS, CDR2 YYNGEE. Trimming cost V 0 bases and J 0 bases, with 10 bases left between them.

This clonotype was picked up many times. The chain employs TRBV6-6 and TRBJ2-7; TRBD1 matches 10 bases. Looked up from germline, CDR1 is MNHNY and CDR2 is SVGAGI (reference sequence). The CDR3 is 17 amino acids. The V gene end was trimmed by 0 bases and the J gene end by 6 bases; junction bases not matched to a gene: 11. The CDR3 nucleotides are TGTGCCAGCAGTTACTCGTCACACCGGGACAGGGGCGTCGAGCAGTACTTC. Amino acid sequence: CASSYSSHRDRGVEQYF.

The chain carries TRBV20-1 and TRBJ2-1, with 10 bases matching TRBD2. Germline V gives CDR1 DFQATT, CDR2 SNEGSKA (reference sequence). The CDR3 consists of 14 residues. V shed 7 bases and J 7 bases; nucleotides not matched to a gene: 10. In DNA form, the CDR3 reads TGCAGTGGATCCTTAGCGGGAGGAGCGAATGAGCAGTTCTTC. Protein: CSGSLAGGANEQFF.

This clonotype was picked up one time. The junction departs from the called germline gene at one end, perhaps through a read error. The J gene is TRBJ2-3, the V gene TRBV5-1; possibly TRBD1 for D (6 bases). CDR3 size: 14 residues. Germline-derived CDR1 and CDR2 are SGHRS and YFSETQ. The CDR3 is CASSPIGQSDTRYF. The CDR3 bases are TGCGCCAGCAGCCCCATAGGACAGTCTGATACGCGGTATTTT.

As for this clonotype: The conserved phenylalanine or tryptophan is not found at the CDR3 terminus, so this likely reflects a read error. This chain links TRBV7-2 with TRBJ2-7; TRBD1 aligns across 7 bases. V lost 5 bases, J lost 0 bases, and 4 bases stayed unmatched. This CDR3 is 14 amino acids long. Germline values: CDR1 SGHTA, CDR2 FQGNSA. CDR3 loop: CASSPGGVSYEQYC. The CDR3, as DNA: TGTGCCAGCAGCCCAGGGGGAGTCTCCTACGAGCAGTACTGC.

As DNA, the CDR3 is TGTGCCAGCTCATCCGGGACAGGGTCGGAAGAGACCCAGTACTTC. Its translation is CASSSGTGSEETQYF. J is TRBJ2-5 and V is TRBV18; 9 positions match TRBD1. The CDR3 sequence is 15 residues long. With 5 bases clipped from V and 3 bases from J, the junction kept 7 bases outside the gene matches. The germline V gene has CDR1 KGHSH and CDR2 LQKENI.

At least ten counts were recorded for this clonotype. CDR3 region: CASSLRSQETQYF. CDR3 sequence (DNA): TGTGCCAGCAGCCTTCGGTCGCAAGAGACCCAGTACTTC. The rearrangement links TRBV12-3 or TRBV12-4 to TRBJ2-5; unclear D gene. With 6 bases removed from V and 2 bases from J, the gap between germline ends came to 10 bases. The CDR3 length is 13 residues.

The chain recombines TRBV7-2 with TRBJ1-1, with D possibly TRBD1 on 5 matching bases. CDR3 size: 18 residues. In germline, CDR1 is SGHTA, CDR2 FQGNSA. Trimming took off 2 bases at V and 3 bases at J, with 22 bases between the two ends. The CDR3 coding sequence is TGTGCCAGCAGCTTAAGGTCTGCGAGCGCGGGCAGGGACACTGAAGCTTTCTTT. Its protein product is CASSLRSASAGRDTEAFF.

The chain combines TRBV19 with TRBJ1-6, with TRBD1 matching 8 bases. There are 14 residues in the CDR3. Looked up from germline, CDR1 is LNHDA and CDR2 is SQIVND (reference sequence). J was trimmed by 7 bases and V by 5 bases; bases with no gene match: 4. The CDR3 DNA reads as TGTGCCAGTAGTGACCGGGACAGGAATTCACCCCTCCACTTT. It is translated as CASSDRDRNSPLHF.

This clonotype was seen at least ten times. The rearrangement joins TRBV29-1 to TRBJ2-1; the D gene is possibly TRBD1 (6 bases). V shed 7 bases and J shed 9 bases, with 19 bases lying between them. In germline, CDR1 is SQVTM, CDR2 ANQGSEA. This CDR3 region has 13 residues. This chain's CDR3 is CSGLTTGSGEQFF. In DNA, the CDR3 is TGCAGCGGCCTCACAACAGGGTCTGGTGAGCAGTTCTTC.

This clonotype was counted a few times. The chain employs TRBV7-2 and TRBJ1-5; 8 bases line up with TRBD1. In germline, CDR1 is SGHTA, CDR2 FQGNSA. CDR3 length equals 14 residues. With 4 bases clipped from V and 7 bases from J, the junction kept 6 bases outside the gene matches. CDR3 DNA: TGTGCCAGCAGCTCAGGGGGCAGTCGGCAGCCCCAGCATTTT. It codes for CASSSGGSRQPQHF.

This clonotype was counted ten times or more. The chain couples TRBV6-6 to TRBJ1-2; D is unclear. Trimming cost V 2 bases and J 4 bases, with 8 bases left between them. There are 13 residues in the CDR3. Germline-derived CDR1 and CDR2 are MNHNY and SVGAGI (reference sequence). Written as DNA, the CDR3 is TGTGCCAGCAGTTACACAGCCGGCTATGGCTACACCTTC. Protein sequence: CASSYTAGYGYTF.

As regards this clonotype: Germline is not matched at one junction end, which may reflect a read error. The chain joins TRBV6-5 to TRBJ1-1, with unresolved D. CDR1 is MNHEY and CDR2 is SVGAGI in the germline V gene. This CDR3 comprises 16 residues. This chain's CDR3 is CTSSYRPYSMNTEAFF. DNA for the CDR3: TGTACCAGCAGTTACCGGCCTTACTCCATGAACACTGAAGCTTTCTTT.

In the case of this clonotype: A much larger clone sits a single nucleotide away, making a read error possible. The V gene is TRBV20-1, the J gene TRBJ2-5, with D possibly TRBD1 on 5 matching bases. This CDR3 spans 14 amino acids. Per germline, CDR1 DFQATT and CDR2 SNEGSKA (reference sequence). Deletions cut 3 bases from V and 11 bases from J, with 22 bases between. As DNA, the CDR3 is TGCAGTGCTAGGTTTGGAACAGGCTACAATGAGCAGTACTTC. Protein sequence: CSARFGTGYNEQYF.

This rearrangement joins TRBV24-1 to TRBJ2-5; 12 nucleotides align to TRBD1. V lost 4 bases, J lost 1 base, and 15 bases stayed unmatched. The CDR3 loop spans 20 amino acids. The germline gives CDR1 KGHDR, CDR2 SFDVKD. The CDR3 spells CATSDPSRDRGRDSQETQYF. The CDR3 bases are TGTGCCACCAGTGACCCGAGCCGGGACAGGGGGCGGGATTCCCAAGAGACCCAGTACTTC.

The CDR3: CASSPSDRGAEQYF. The CDR3 DNA reads as TGCGCCAGCAGCCCTTCGGACAGGGGGGCTGAGCAGTACTTC. The gene calls are TRBV4-3 and TRBJ2-4, with 10 nucleotides matching TRBD1. V gave up 4 bases and J gave up 13 bases; unmatched junction bases: 10. The CDR3 totals 14 residues. Germline CDR1 LGHNA, CDR2 YSLEER.